This passage covers 7 T cell receptor beta chains from one sample sequenced in a study of CD8 T cells in Susac syndrome. RNA was extracted with the RNeasy kit, and a quantity of about 0.45 to 1 ug was reverse transcribed using random hexamers. MiXCR, applied by TCRdb to the immunoSEQ multiplex PCR reads, yields one record per CDR3 protein. Of about 180,000 distinct CDR3 sequences listed, around 96% are singletons. Source material: CD8+ T cells from PBMCs. The origin of the receptors is a human donor with multiple sclerosis.

The chain carries TRBV6-5 and TRBJ2-7, with D possibly called TRBD1 or TRBD2 (5 bases each). CDR1 and CDR2 (germline): MNHEY, SVGAGI. Trimming left V 2 bases short and J 6 bases short, with 8 bases between. The CDR3 totals 12 residues. CDR3 protein: CASSYRGAEQYF. The CDR3, as DNA: TGTGCCAGCAGTTACCGGGGCGCCGAGCAGTACTTC.

The CDR3 sequence: CSARELAGVLDTQYF. Here the CDR3 DNA reads TGCAGTGCTAGAGAACTAGCGGGGGTTTTGGATACGCAGTATTTT. V and J are TRBV20-1 and TRBJ2-3, with 11 positions matching TRBD2. CDR3 length: 15 amino acids. From germline, CDR1 is DFQATT and CDR2 SNEGSKA (reference sequence). The V gene end was trimmed by 0 bases and the J gene end by 6 bases; junction bases not matched to a gene: 5.

V usage is TRBV7-9 and J usage is TRBJ2-7, with D hard to call. Germline CDR1 and CDR2: SEHNR and FQNEAQ (reference sequence). The CDR3 length is 13 residues. V dropped 5 bases and J dropped 3 bases, with 11 bases sitting between them. The CDR3 DNA is TGTGCCAGCAGCGCCCTGACGGGCTACGAGCAGTACTTC. Its translation is CASSALTGYEQYF.

This clonotype came up a few times. This sequence joins TRBV29-1 and TRBJ2-7; D unclear. Germline CDR1 reads SQVTM; CDR2 reads ANQGSEA. V was trimmed by 4 bases and J by 3 bases, leaving 10 bases between them. There are 12 residues in the CDR3. The CDR3: CSVGDPSYEQYF. The CDR3 bases are TGCAGCGTTGGGGATCCGAGCTACGAGCAGTACTTC.

This chain connects TRBV29-1 to TRBJ2-3; weak D call: TRBD2 (6 bases). The V gene's germline CDR1 is SQVTM and CDR2 ANQGSEA. Trimming cost V 3 bases and J 3 bases, with 16 bases left between them. CDR3 length equals 15 residues. CDR3 coding DNA: TGCAGCGTTGATTGGGTGGCAGGGAGGACAGATACGCAGTATTTT. Residues: CSVDWVAGRTDTQYF.

CDR3 loop: CASSLRLLEQFF. CDR3 nucleotides: TGTGCCAGCAGCCTGAGGCTACTTGAGCAGTTCTTC. This sequence joins TRBV5-6 and TRBJ2-1; D is unresolved. V lost 4 bases to trimming and J lost 9 bases, with 11 bases between them. The CDR3 loop spans 12 amino acids. CDR1 SGHDT and CDR2 YYEEEE come from the germline V gene.

The genes are TRBV3-1 and TRBJ2-7, with D uncertain. Germline assignment: CDR1 LGHDT and CDR2 YNNKEL (reference sequence). V lost 0 bases and J 6 bases, leaving 12 bases between the germline ends. This CDR3 has 14 amino acids. CDR3 DNA sequence: TGTGCCAGCAGCCAAGAAGCGTCCGGTTCCGAGCAGTACTTC. Amino acids: CASSQEASGSEQYF.